These 19 T cell receptor beta chains were all obtained from the same sample, sequenced in a study of cytomegalovirus exposure and HLA in healthy donors. 13 Jbeta primers and 60 Vbeta primers were used for the PCR. Sequencing used immunoSEQ multiplex PCR; TCRdb keeps in-frame clones, though not all of them. Among 100,000 or so clones, approximately 80% were seen once, and the ten largest hold 1% to 1.5%. Input material: PBMCs. These receptors were obtained from a man aged 25 to 40 in good health and CMV-seronegative.

The chain couples TRBV28 to TRBJ1-2; possibly TRBD1 for D (6 bases). Trimming pared 4 bases from V and 2 bases from J, leaving 11 bases between. There are 14 residues in the CDR3. Germline V lookup: CDR1 MDHEN, CDR2 SYDVKM. The CDR3 DNA reads as TGTGCCAGCAGTTCGGACCAGGGGAACTATGGCTACACCTTC. Translated: CASSSDQGNYGYTF.

V and J are TRBV5-1 and TRBJ2-1, with D perhaps TRBD2 (6 bases). The length of the CDR3 is 19 residues. Germline-derived CDR1 and CDR2 are SGHRS and YFSETQ. V gave up 0 bases and J gave up 6 bases, with 25 bases separating them. The CDR3 bases are TGCGCCAGCAGCTTGGAATTTTTTGTTCGGAAGCGGGTCCCCAATGAGCAGTTCTTC. Encoded protein: CASSLEFFVRKRVPNEQFF.

This clone has a single count. J is TRBJ2-6 and V is TRBV28; TRBD1 matches at 8 bases. CDR1 MDHEN and CDR2 SYDVKM come from the germline V gene. The junction had 9 bases not matched to a gene; V was cut back by 6 bases and J by 2 bases. CDR3 length: 17 amino acids. CDR3 sequence: CASRQDRASPGANVLTF. CDR3 DNA: TGTGCCAGCAGGCAGGACAGGGCCAGCCCTGGGGCCAACGTCCTGACTTTC. The full variable domain, with the rest looked up from reference TRBV28 and TRBJ2-6, is DVKVTQSSRYLVKRTGEKVFLECVQDMDHENMFWYRQDPGLGLRLIYFSYDVKMKEKGDIPEGYSVSREKKERFSLILESASTNQTSMYLCASRQDRASPGANVLTFGAGSRLTVL.

The chain combines TRBV9 with TRBJ1-2, with 7 bases aligning to TRBD1. Germline CDR1 and CDR2: SGDLS and YYNGEE. This CDR3 is 14 amino acids long. The V gene end was trimmed by 0 bases and the J gene end by 2 bases; junction bases not matched to a gene: 1. The CDR3 spells CASSVGDSNYGYTF. Written as DNA, the CDR3 is TGTGCCAGCAGCGTAGGGGACAGCAACTATGGCTACACCTTC. Full variable domain (outside the CDR3, taken from reference TRBV9 and TRBJ1-2): DSGVTQTPKHLITATGQRVTLRCSPRSGDLSVYWYQQSLDQGLQFLIQYYNGEERAKGNILERFSAQQFPDLHSELNLSSLELGDSALYFCASSVGDSNYGYTFGSGTRLTVV.

This clone was recorded a few times. This chain connects TRBV4-2 to TRBJ2-4, with 9 bases lining up with TRBD1. Germline lookup yields CDR1 LGHNA and CDR2 YNFKEQ. The CDR3 runs to 17 residues. Trimming removed 3 bases from V and 6 bases from J; junction bases left unmatched: 12. DNA for the CDR3: TGTGCCAGCAGCCAGGACAGGGGAGAAGGTTTTGGAAACATTCAGTACTTC. Translation: CASSQDRGEGFGNIQYF.

The chain recombines TRBV28 with TRBJ2-7, with 9 bases fitting TRBD1. This CDR3 is built from 15 residues. V gave up 4 bases and J gave up 3 bases; unmatched junction bases: 7. Germline lookup yields CDR1 MDHEN and CDR2 SYDVKM. The CDR3 region has the DNA TGTGCCAGCAGTTCGACACGGGACAGGGACTACGAGCAGTACTTC. This sequence encodes CASSSTRDRDYEQYF.

This chain connects TRBV6-5 to TRBJ1-2; D remains unclear. Germline V gene sequence: CDR1 MNHEY, CDR2 SVGAGI. The V end lost 0 bases, the J end lost 0 bases, and 5 bases lay between the germline ends. This CDR3 has 14 residues. Here the CDR3 DNA reads TGTGCCAGCAGTTACTCTCCAGCTAACTATGGCTACACCTTC. Translated, it gives CASSYSPANYGYTF.

This clone has just a few counts. DNA of the CDR3: TGTGCCAGCAGTGGACTCGGTGGGGGGAGTGAAGCTTTCTTT. Translated, it gives CASSGLGGGSEAFF. The chain has TRBV2 and TRBJ1-1; the D gene is possibly TRBD1 (5 bases). Deletions cut 4 bases from V and 7 bases from J, with 16 bases between. Germline V gene data show CDR1 as SNHLY and CDR2 as FYNNEI. The CDR3 extends over 14 amino acids.

The CDR3 DNA follows: TGTGCCATCAGTGGGGGGGGCGGATACCAATTGGAGCAGTTCTTC. Protein: CAISGGGGYQLEQFF. The rearrangement uses TRBV10-3 and TRBJ2-1, with D possibly matching TRBD2 (7 bases). V lost 4 bases and J lost 10, with 20 bases in between. CDR3 length equals 15 residues. Germline V lookup: CDR1 ENHRY, CDR2 SYGVKD.

J is TRBJ2-5 and V is TRBV19; a possible D gene is TRBD2 (6 bases). Germline V gene data show CDR1 as LNHDA and CDR2 as SQIVND (reference sequence). Trimming cost V 5 bases and J 2 bases, with 15 bases left between them. The CDR3 runs 15 residues. The DNA of the CDR3 is TGTGCCAGTAGTCCCGGGGGTACCTCACAAGAGACCCAGTACTTC. Its protein is CASSPGGTSQETQYF.

This clone was recorded once. The V and J genes are TRBV5-1 and TRBJ2-7; 10 bases are a match to TRBD2. V shed 1 base, J shed 4 bases, and the junction held 2 bases outside the gene matches. From germline, CDR1 is SGHRS and CDR2 YFSETQ. This CDR3 has 14 residues. The CDR3 is CASSLTSGTYEQYF. DNA of the CDR3: TGCGCCAGCAGCTTGACTAGCGGGACTTACGAGCAGTACTTC. The variable domain in full, completed from reference TRBV5-1 and TRBJ2-7, reads KAGVTQTPRYLIKTRGQQVTLSCSPISGHRSVSWYQQTPGQGLQFLFEYFSETQRNKGNFPGRFSGRQFSNSRSEMNVSTLELGDSALYLCASSLTSGTYEQYFGPGTRLTVT.

V is TRBV27 and J is TRBJ2-1; 11 bases match TRBD2. Germline CDR1 is MNHEY and CDR2 is SMNVEV (reference sequence). This CDR3 comprises 14 residues. V lost 7 bases to trimming and J lost 8 bases; unmatched junction nucleotides: 7. The CDR3 nucleotides read TGTGCCAGCACAATAGCGGGGGGGAATCATGAGCAGTTCTTC. It is translated as CASTIAGGNHEQFF.

This clone showed up just a few times. This chain connects TRBV11-2 to TRBJ1-2; TRBD1 might be the D (6 bases). The CDR3 has 15 residues. Germline CDR1 is SGHAT and CDR2 is FQNNGV. V was cut by 5 bases and J by 2 bases, with 15 bases left in between. The chain's CDR3 is CASSVQGDPNYGYTF. The CDR3 DNA follows: TGTGCCAGCAGCGTACAGGGCGATCCCAACTATGGCTACACCTTC.

This clone was seen just once. The chain is built from TRBV9 and TRBJ2-1; D gene uncertain. Germline CDR1 and CDR2: SGDLS and YYNGEE. This CDR3 is built from 13 residues. The ends were cut back, 2 bases at V and 6 bases at J, with 9 bases in the middle. In nucleotides, the CDR3 is TGTGCCAGCAGCGTTTTAGAAAGCAATGAGCAGTTCTTC. Translation gives CASSVLESNEQFF.

The gene calls are TRBV7-9 and TRBJ1-2; TRBD1 might be the D (6 bases). This CDR3 is built from 17 residues. Between the trimmed V and J ends, which lost 5 bases and 0 bases, there was a span of 19 bases. Germline lookup yields CDR1 SEHNR and CDR2 FQNEAQ (reference sequence). CDR3 bases: TGTGCCAGCAGCCAATACTCCTTACAGGGACCTAACTATGGCTACACCTTC. The encoded protein is CASSQYSLQGPNYGYTF.

In DNA form, the CDR3 reads TGTGCCAGCAGCCTAGGGGGGGAGGTCCCCTACGAGCAGTACTTC. Protein product: CASSLGGEVPYEQYF. The rearrangement links TRBV9 to TRBJ2-7, with D possibly TRBD2 on 7 matching bases. Trimming took off 4 bases at V and 2 bases at J, with 16 bases between the two ends. The CDR3 extends over 15 amino acids. Germline V CDR1 and CDR2: SGDLS, YYNGEE.

The table lists this clone with a count of one. V and J are TRBV4-3 and TRBJ2-2; 10 positions agree with TRBD1. Germline CDR1 reads LGHNA; CDR2 reads YSLEER. The CDR3 has 15 residues. With 1 base clipped from V and 5 bases from J, the junction kept 1 base outside the gene matches. The CDR3 region has the DNA TGCGCCAGCAGCCAAGGGACAGGGGGGACCGGGGAGCTGTTTTTT. Translating it yields CASSQGTGGTGELFF.

This chain joins TRBV28 and TRBJ2-7; D might be TRBD2 (7 bases). Between the trimmed V and J ends, which lost 5 bases and 2 bases, there was a span of 22 bases. There are 17 residues in the CDR3. The germline V gene has CDR1 MDHEN and CDR2 SYDVKM. The DNA of the CDR3 is TGTGCCAGCAGTGGAAGTCGGCGTGGCGGGGGCACCTACGAGCAGTACTTC. Translated, it gives CASSGSRRGGGTYEQYF.

This CDR3 reads CASFADRGKETEAFF. CDR3 bases: TGTGCCAGCTTCGCGGACAGGGGGAAGGAAACTGAAGCTTTCTTT. The V and J genes are TRBV27 and TRBJ1-1; 10 bases match TRBD1. CDR3 length: 15 residues. Per the germline V gene, CDR1 is MNHEY and CDR2 is SMNVEV (reference sequence). Losses at the gene ends were 8 bases for V and 5 bases for J; bases not matched to a gene: 11.